Listed below are T cell receptor beta chains from one sample, sequenced in a study of blood T cell repertoires in COVID-19. Assay: immunoSEQ multiplex PCR; the TCRdb copy retains only in-frame clones and omits some. The sample lists around 150,000 clones, around 92% occurring once. Sequences were obtained from peripheral blood. These receptors were taken from a man under 40 with COVID-19, enrolled during active disease. Each CDR3 is given with its conserved first and last residue. The D gene is left open where the match is weak. Clone size is stated in some rows and not others, as once, few, many or a class when expanded.

v_call	d_call	clone_size	j_call	cdr3_aa	cdr3_nt
TRBV28	TRBD1	NA	TRBJ1-2	CASSLTGVSGYTF	TGTGCCAGCAGTTTAACAGGGGTTAGTGGCTACACCTTC
TRBV7-2	TRBD2	NA	TRBJ2-2	CASRKVAGVRATGELFF	TGTGCCAGCAGGAAGGTAGCGGGAGTGCGGGCCACCGGGGAGCTGTTTTTT
TRBV4-3	TRBD2	NA	TRBJ2-5	CASSQERGGQETQYF	TGCGCCAGCAGCCAAGAGCGGGGGGGCCAAGAGACCCAGTACTTC
TRBV4-1	NA	NA	TRBJ2-1	CASSQAGVNEQFF	TGCGCCAGCAGCCAAGCCGGGGTGAATGAGCAGTTCTTC
TRBV7-2	NA	NA	TRBJ1-2	CASSLAGGNYGYTF	TGTGCCAGCAGCTTAGCTGGGGGGAACTATGGCTACACCTTC
TRBV3-1/TRBV3-2	TRBD1	once	TRBJ1-6	CASSQTGGSSPLHF	TGTGCCAGCAGTCAGACAGGGGGCAGTTCACCCCTCCACTTT
TRBV6-2/TRBV6-3	NA	NA	TRBJ2-7	CASSPGGARNEQYF	TGTGCCAGCAGCCCTGGGGGGGCGAGGAACGAGCAGTACTTC
TRBV19	NA	NA	TRBJ1-1	CASSMVNRRSTEAFF	TGTGCCAGTAGTATGGTGAACCGGAGGAGCACTGAAGCTTTCTTT
TRBV7-8	NA	NA	TRBJ2-1	CASSLDSFQSSYNEQFF	TGTGCCAGCAGCTTGGACTCATTCCAAAGCTCCTACAATGAGCAGTTCTTC
TRBV5-1	TRBD2	NA	TRBJ2-1	CASGTSGNSYNEQFF	TGCGCCAGCGGGACTAGCGGGAACTCCTACAATGAGCAGTTCTTC
TRBV7-9	NA	once	TRBJ2-3	CASSLGTWGGGTQYF	TGTGCCAGCAGCCTCGGGACATGGGGTGGAGGTACGCAGTATTTT
TRBV7-9	TRBD1	NA	TRBJ1-5	CASSLAGTGGNQPQHF	TGTGCCAGCAGCTTAGCGGGGACAGGGGGCAATCAGCCCCAGCATTTT
TRBV28	TRBD1	NA	TRBJ1-5	CASRNPGGFWQPQHF	TGTGCCAGCAGAAATCCAGGGGGCTTCTGGCAGCCCCAGCATTTT
TRBV6-2/TRBV6-3	NA	NA	TRBJ2-7	CASSFTPSYEQYF	TGTGCCAGCAGTTTCACACCCTCCTACGAGCAGTACTTC
TRBV27	NA	NA	TRBJ2-1	CASSHDHRGEQFF	TGTGCCAGCAGTCACGACCACCGGGGTGAGCAGTTCTTC
TRBV19	TRBD1	NA	TRBJ1-6	CASSVFRGASRSSYNSPLHF	TGTGCCAGTAGTGTATTCAGGGGGGCCTCGAGAAGCTCCTATAATTCACCCCTCCACTTT
TRBV6-2/TRBV6-3	NA	NA	TRBJ2-7	CASSYAIDEQYF	TGTGCCAGCAGTTACGCCATAGACGAGCAGTACTTC
TRBV6-5	NA	NA	TRBJ1-6	CASSTGTHNSPLHF	TGTGCCAGCAGTACGGGGACACATAATTCACCCCTCCACTTT